Listed below are T cell receptor beta chains from one sample, sequenced in a study of blood T cell repertoires in COVID-19. Profiled with immunoSEQ multiplex PCR; TCRdb holds only in-frame clones, not every one. This sample has about 25,000 clones, with roughly 85% found just once. Sequenced sample: peripheral blood. These receptors came from a human donor with active COVID-19. The donor label of this sample is uncertain. CDR3s include the opening cysteine and the closing phenylalanine or tryptophan. D genes are given only for firm matches. The size entry is marked missing in some rows and otherwise reads once, few, many or a size class.

abundance: .
d_gene: TRBD2
j_gene: TRBJ2-1
v_gene: TRBV7-9
CDR3nt: TGTGCCAGCAGCCGGACTAGAGGTGAGCAGTTCTTC
CDR3aa: CASSRTRGEQFF

abundance: once
d_gene: .
j_gene: TRBJ2-5
v_gene: TRBV28
CDR3nt: TGTGCCAGCAGCTCACAGGGTATTTGGGAGACCCAGTACTTC
CDR3aa: CASSSQGIWETQYF

abundance: .
d_gene: TRBD2
j_gene: TRBJ2-1
v_gene: TRBV5-1
CDR3nt: TGCGCCAGCAGCTTCTTAGCGGGAGATCTTTTCTTC
CDR3aa: CASSFLAGDLFF

abundance: .
d_gene: .
j_gene: TRBJ2-7
v_gene: TRBV3-1/TRBV3-2
CDR3nt: TGTGCCAGCAGCCAAGGTAAGGAGAAGATTTCCTACGAGCAGTACTTC
CDR3aa: CASSQGKEKISYEQYF

abundance: .
d_gene: TRBD2
j_gene: TRBJ2-5
v_gene: TRBV11-2
CDR3nt: TGTGCCAGCAGCCATAAACTAGCGGTACAAGAGACCCAGTACTTC
CDR3aa: CASSHKLAVQETQYF

abundance: .
d_gene: .
j_gene: TRBJ1-1
v_gene: TRBV5-1
CDR3nt: TGCGCCAGCAGCCCGGGCCTCGGGAGCACTGAAGCTTTCTTT
CDR3aa: CASSPGLGSTEAFF

abundance: .
d_gene: .
j_gene: TRBJ1-2
v_gene: TRBV7-2
CDR3nt: TGTGCCAGCAGCTTAGGGTCCGGGCGGGGACGCTACACCTTC
CDR3aa: CASSLGSGRGRYTF

abundance: .
d_gene: .
j_gene: TRBJ2-5
v_gene: TRBV20-1
CDR3nt: TGCAGTGCTAGTCCCGGGGGTGGGCAAGAGACCCAGTACTTC
CDR3aa: CSASPGGGQETQYF

abundance: .
d_gene: TRBD2
j_gene: TRBJ2-3
v_gene: TRBV6-2/TRBV6-3
CDR3nt: TGTGCCAGCAGCACAAGGACTAGCGGGGCGGGCCATACGCAGTATTTT
CDR3aa: CASSTRTSGAGHTQYF

abundance: few
d_gene: .
j_gene: TRBJ2-5
v_gene: TRBV11-3
CDR3nt: TGTGCCAGCAGCTTCTCCGGGGCCCAGTACTTC
CDR3aa: CASSFSGAQYF

abundance: .
d_gene: TRBD2
j_gene: TRBJ2-3
v_gene: TRBV30
CDR3nt: TGTGCCTGGAGTAGCGGGAGTGGCACAGATACGCAGTATTTT
CDR3aa: CAWSSGSGTDTQYF

abundance: .
d_gene: TRBD1
j_gene: TRBJ1-4
v_gene: TRBV9
CDR3nt: TGTGCCAGCAGCTATGGTCCAGGGGGCGCGACTAATGAAAAACTGTTTTTT
CDR3aa: CASSYGPGGATNEKLFF

abundance: .
d_gene: TRBD2
j_gene: TRBJ2-1
v_gene: TRBV5-1
CDR3nt: TGCGCCAGCAGCCCGGGACTACCCTCCTACAATGAGCAGTTCTTC
CDR3aa: CASSPGLPSYNEQFF

abundance: once
d_gene: TRBD1
j_gene: TRBJ1-5
v_gene: TRBV28
CDR3nt: TGTGCCAGCAGTCAGGGGGTGCGGCCCCAGCATTTT
CDR3aa: CASSQGVRPQHF

abundance: .
d_gene: .
j_gene: TRBJ2-1
v_gene: TRBV19
CDR3nt: TGTGCCAGTAGTCGGTCAGGGTACAATGAGCAGTTCTTC
CDR3aa: CASSRSGYNEQFF

abundance: .
d_gene: TRBD2
j_gene: TRBJ2-1
v_gene: TRBV7-8
CDR3nt: TGTGCCAGCAGCTTAGGGGGAGCTAGCGGGAGTTACAATGAGCAGTTCTTC
CDR3aa: CASSLGGASGSYNEQFF

abundance: .
d_gene: TRBD2
j_gene: TRBJ2-1
v_gene: TRBV6-2/TRBV6-3
CDR3nt: TGTGCCAGCAGTTACTCCCCCCCTAGCGGGATTTTCAATGAGCAGTTCTTC
CDR3aa: CASSYSPPSGIFNEQFF

abundance: once
d_gene: TRBD1
j_gene: TRBJ1-2
v_gene: TRBV3-1/TRBV3-2
CDR3nt: TGTGCCAGCAGCCAAGCGGACAGGGGCGGCTACACCTTC
CDR3aa: CASSQADRGGYTF

abundance: .
d_gene: .
j_gene: TRBJ2-5
v_gene: TRBV5-8
CDR3nt: TGTGCCAGCAGACTGGGGGCGGCAGAATATCCAAGAGAGACCCAGTACTTC
CDR3aa: CASRLGAAEYPRETQYF

abundance: .
d_gene: .
j_gene: TRBJ1-2
v_gene: TRBV4-1
CDR3nt: TGCGCCAGCAGCCAAGGGGGGGGCAAGTATGGCTACACCTTC
CDR3aa: CASSQGGGKYGYTF

abundance: .
d_gene: TRBD1
j_gene: TRBJ2-3
v_gene: TRBV29-1
CDR3nt: TGCAGCGTTCGGAGGGACAGGGGAACTATGCCAGATACGCAGTATTTT
CDR3aa: CSVRRDRGTMPDTQYF

abundance: .
d_gene: .
j_gene: TRBJ2-5
v_gene: TRBV6-2/TRBV6-3
CDR3nt: TGTGCCAGCAGTTACTCGGCTAGCACTGAGACCCAGTACTTC
CDR3aa: CASSYSASTETQYF

abundance: .
d_gene: TRBD1
j_gene: TRBJ1-2
v_gene: TRBV7-3
CDR3nt: TGTGCCAGCAGCCCCGGGACAGATTATGGCTACACCTTC
CDR3aa: CASSPGTDYGYTF

abundance: .
d_gene: TRBD1
j_gene: TRBJ2-2
v_gene: TRBV24-1
CDR3nt: TGTGCCACCAGTGCCGGGCAGGGGGCGGTCACCGGGGAGCTGTTTTTT
CDR3aa: CATSAGQGAVTGELFF

abundance: .
d_gene: .
j_gene: TRBJ1-4
v_gene: TRBV5-6
CDR3nt: TGTGCCAGCAGCAAACAGGGATCAGGTGAAAAACTGTTTTTT
CDR3aa: CASSKQGSGEKLFF

abundance: .
d_gene: TRBD2
j_gene: TRBJ2-3
v_gene: TRBV7-3
CDR3nt: TGTGCCAGCGGAGCGGGAGGCGCAGATACGCAGTATTTT
CDR3aa: CASGAGGADTQYF

abundance: .
d_gene: .
j_gene: TRBJ2-7
v_gene: TRBV18
CDR3nt: TGTGCCAGCTCACCACACAGCGGCCCTTACGAGCAGTACTTC
CDR3aa: CASSPHSGPYEQYF

abundance: .
d_gene: .
j_gene: TRBJ2-7
v_gene: TRBV28
CDR3nt: TGTGCCAGCAGGGACATTACCTACGAGCAGTACTTC
CDR3aa: CASRDITYEQYF

abundance: .
d_gene: TRBD1
j_gene: TRBJ1-5
v_gene: TRBV7-8
CDR3nt: TGTGCCAGCAGCCTGACAGGGGGAAATCAGCCCCAGCATTTT
CDR3aa: CASSLTGGNQPQHF

abundance: .
d_gene: TRBD2
j_gene: TRBJ2-5
v_gene: TRBV7-9
CDR3nt: TGTGCCAGCAGCTTATTAGCGGGAGGAGGAGAGGAGACCCAGTACTTC
CDR3aa: CASSLLAGGGEETQYF

abundance: .
d_gene: TRBD2
j_gene: TRBJ2-7
v_gene: TRBV4-1
CDR3nt: TGCGCCAGCAGCCAAACTAGCGGGATCGACGAGCAGTACTTC
CDR3aa: CASSQTSGIDEQYF

abundance: .
d_gene: .
j_gene: TRBJ1-1
v_gene: TRBV9
CDR3nt: TGTGCCAGCAGCGTAGCGTCCCGTAACACTGAAGCTTTCTTT
CDR3aa: CASSVASRNTEAFF

abundance: .
d_gene: .
j_gene: TRBJ2-7
v_gene: TRBV11-3
CDR3nt: TGTGCCAGCAGCTTAGAGGGCGGGACTGCTCGGTACGAGCAGTACTTC
CDR3aa: CASSLEGGTARYEQYF

abundance: .
d_gene: .
j_gene: TRBJ2-2
v_gene: TRBV7-9
CDR3nt: TGTGCCAGCGGCCGACAGGTCGTCGACACCGGGGAGCTGTTTTTT
CDR3aa: CASGRQVVDTGELFF

abundance: few
d_gene: .
j_gene: TRBJ2-4
v_gene: TRBV12-3/TRBV12-4
CDR3nt: TGTGCCAGCAGTTTAAGGCTAGATACTCAGTACTTC
CDR3aa: CASSLRLDTQYF

abundance: .
d_gene: .
j_gene: TRBJ2-2
v_gene: TRBV7-9
CDR3nt: TGTGCCAGCAGATTGGGGAGGACCGGGGAGCTGTTTTTT
CDR3aa: CASRLGRTGELFF

abundance: few
d_gene: TRBD1
j_gene: TRBJ1-1
v_gene: TRBV18
CDR3nt: TGTGCCAGCTCACTTGACAGGGACACTGAAGCTTTCTTT
CDR3aa: CASSLDRDTEAFF

abundance: .
d_gene: .
j_gene: TRBJ1-4
v_gene: TRBV2
CDR3nt: TGTGCCAGCAGGGAGCGGGAGGGTTTCGGCACTAATGAAAAACTGTTTTTT
CDR3aa: CASREREGFGTNEKLFF

abundance: .
d_gene: .
j_gene: TRBJ1-1
v_gene: TRBV6-6
CDR3nt: TGTGCCAGCAGTTACCGGGACACTAACACTGAAGCTTTCTTT
CDR3aa: CASSYRDTNTEAFF

abundance: .
d_gene: .
j_gene: TRBJ1-1
v_gene: TRBV10-3
CDR3nt: TGTGCCTCGCGAGGGAACACTGAAGCTTTCTTT
CDR3aa: CASRGNTEAFF

abundance: .
d_gene: .
j_gene: TRBJ2-1
v_gene: TRBV27
CDR3nt: TGTGCCAGCAGTTTGGAGGGAGTGTGGGGGAATGAGCAGTTCTTC
CDR3aa: CASSLEGVWGNEQFF

abundance: .
d_gene: .
j_gene: TRBJ2-1
v_gene: TRBV7-3
CDR3nt: TGTGCCAGCAGCTTAGCGGTGGGGGCTAATGAGCAGTTCTTC
CDR3aa: CASSLAVGANEQFF

abundance: .
d_gene: .
j_gene: TRBJ2-3
v_gene: TRBV7-3
CDR3nt: TGTGCCAGCAGCTTATTAGCGCATAGCACAGATACGCAGTATTTT
CDR3aa: CASSLLAHSTDTQYF

abundance: .
d_gene: .
j_gene: TRBJ2-1
v_gene: TRBV27
CDR3nt: TGTGCCAGCAGTCGCGGGACCTCCTACAATGAGCAGTTCTTC
CDR3aa: CASSRGTSYNEQFF

abundance: .
d_gene: .
j_gene: TRBJ2-1
v_gene: TRBV27
CDR3nt: TGTGCCAGTGGGAGCGGAGTCTACAATGAGCAGTTCTTC
CDR3aa: CASGSGVYNEQFF